A single T cell receptor beta chain is shown here with its context. As processed by the authors: Amplification from reference gene primers served as the basis for estimated nucleated cell counts. Here immunoSEQ multiplex PCR was the method, and the copy in TCRdb shows in-frame clones only, minus some. That table furnishes V, J and clone size, whereas the DNA furnished D and trimming. The data show more than 200,000 clones, 85% to 90% seen once. The sample belongs to a study of blood T cell repertoires in COVID-19. Study-level information: COVID-19 samples, acute and convalescent, were from the United States, Italy and Spain. In each case, the material was cDNA or gDNA derived from T cells, B-cell-depleted T cells, or PBMCs.

Enrolment of Seattle patients took place during active infection, and they were followed longitudinally. CDR1 and CDR2 from the germline V gene are SQVTM and ANQGSEA. The CDR3 loop spans 13 amino acids. Deletions cut 2 bases from V and 6 bases from J, with 14 bases between. What was sequenced was peripheral blood. The clonotype comes from a man aged 45-65 years with COVID-19, enrolled during active disease. The rearrangement links TRBV29-1 to TRBJ2-7; weak D call: TRBD1 (5 bases). The CDR3 here is CSVEQGYGLEQYF. The CDR3 DNA sequence: TGCAGCGTTGAACAGGGATATGGCCTCGAGCAGTACTTC.